The 3 T cell receptor beta chains presented below share a single source sample, sequenced in a study of T cells in Graves' hyperthyroidism and ophthalmopathy. Amplification targeted TCR beta CDR3 regions from RNA transcripts. Initially, a first-round RT-PCR of the TCR CDR3 employed the HTBI primer set. Using its own MiXCR run on the multiplex PCR reads, TCRdb lists one record per CDR3 protein. Of about 34,000 distinct CDR3 sequences listed, 52% are singletons. Material for sequencing was blood. The origin of the receptors is a woman in her forties with Graves' ophthalmopathy.

This clonotype occurred many times. The chain recombines TRBV11-2 with TRBJ1-1; D is unresolved. Germline CDR1 and CDR2: SGHAT and FQNNGV. V lost 5 bases, J lost 5 bases, and 18 bases lay in between. The CDR3 spans 15 residues. CDR3 residues: CASSPPRRETTEAFF. As DNA, the CDR3 is TGTGCCAGCAGCCCACCTAGGAGGGAAACGACTGAAGCTTTCTTT.

There are many counts of this clonotype. The V call is TRBV6-5, the J call TRBJ2-7; 9 nucleotides align to TRBD1. V lost 2 bases and J lost 7; bases outside the gene matches: 6. This CDR3 has 14 residues. In germline, CDR1 is MNHEY, CDR2 SVGAGI. The CDR3 here is CASSYAGTGQEQYF. CDR3 DNA sequence: TGTGCCAGCAGTTACGCCGGGACAGGGCAAGAGCAGTACTTC.

This clonotype was observed many times. The gene calls are TRBV6-5 and TRBJ2-2; weak D call: TRBD1 (5 bases). The CDR3 runs 16 residues. Germline CDR1 reads MNHEY; CDR2 reads SVGAGI. With 8 bases removed from V and 1 base from J, the gap between germline ends came to 17 bases. The CDR3 loop reads CASARPGFRNTGELFF. CDR3 DNA: TGTGCCAGCGCGCGCCCAGGGTTCCGGAACACCGGGGAGCTGTTTTTT.